These T cell receptor beta chains were read from a single sample in a study of T cell changes during pregnancy in multiple sclerosis. The assay was immunoSEQ multiplex PCR, and TCRdb's table has in-frame clones only and misses some. Among about 40,000 clones listed, about 90% were seen once. The input for sequencing was CD4+ T cells from peripheral blood mononuclear cells, taken before pregnancy. The receptors stem from a female donor with multiple sclerosis, enrolled in a pregnancy study. Each CDR3 is given with its conserved first and last residue. D genes are given only for firm matches. Expanded clones get a size class; other rows say once, few or many, or leave the size out.

. | TRBJ2-4 | . | TRBV4-1 | CASSNRVIENIQYF | TGCGCCAGCAGCAACAGGGTGATCGAAAACATTCAGTACTTC
. | TRBJ1-2 | . | TRBV5-1 | CASSLGQRPYGYTF | TGCGCCAGCAGCTTGGGACAGCGTCCCTATGGCTACACCTTC
TRBD2 | TRBJ2-1 | . | TRBV27 | CASSSYTSGGYNEQFF | TGTGCCAGCAGTTCCTACACTAGCGGGGGTTACAATGAGCAGTTCTTC
. | TRBJ2-2 | . | TRBV2 | CASSEYGFANTGELFF | TGTGCCAGCAGTGAATACGGGTTCGCGAACACCGGGGAGCTGTTTTTT
TRBD2 | TRBJ2-1 | . | TRBV11-1 | CASSLAPLAGGNEQFF | TGTGCCAGCAGCTTAGCCCCGCTAGCGGGGGGAAATGAGCAGTTCTTC
. | TRBJ1-1 | . | TRBV6-6 | CASGGAGKEAEAFF | TGTGCCAGCGGCGGGGCAGGGAAGGAGGCTGAAGCTTTCTTT
. | TRBJ2-7 | . | TRBV7-9 | CASSFSRGYEQYF | TGTGCCAGCAGCTTTTCCAGGGGATACGAGCAGTACTTC
. | TRBJ2-1 | . | TRBV7-9 | CASDPGWTAVLNEQFF | TGTGCCAGCGACCCCGGATGGACTGCCGTCCTCAATGAGCAGTTCTTC
. | TRBJ2-7 | . | TRBV7-2 | CASSHPRTTPPSYEQYF | TGTGCCAGCAGCCATCCACGTACTACCCCTCCCTCCTACGAGCAGTACTTC
. | TRBJ1-2 | once | TRBV2 | CASSGQSYGYTF | TGTGCCAGCAGTGGGCAGTCTTATGGCTACACCTTC
TRBD2 | TRBJ2-3 | . | TRBV5-6 | CASSDAGGGLLTDTQYF | TGTGCCAGCAGCGACGCGGGGGGGGGTCTTCTGACAGATACGCAGTATTTT
. | TRBJ1-3 | . | TRBV18 | CASSPPRRAVNTIYF | TGTGCCAGCTCACCACCGCGCAGGGCAGTAAACACCATATATTTT
. | TRBJ1-2 | . | TRBV7-8 | CASSLGTTNYGYTF | TGTGCCAGCAGCTTAGGGACAACTAACTATGGCTACACCTTC
TRBD1 | TRBJ1-4 | . | TRBV4-1 | CASSQEEDRGWEKLFF | TGCGCCAGCAGCCAAGAAGAGGACAGGGGCTGGGAAAAACTGTTTTTT
TRBD1 | TRBJ2-7 | . | TRBV18 | CASSPFGTGGSEQYF | TGTGCCAGCTCACCCTTCGGGACAGGGGGCTCCGAGCAGTACTTC
TRBD2 | TRBJ2-1 | . | TRBV7-3 | CASSPGTSGLDEQFF | TGTGCCAGCAGCCCCGGGACTAGCGGTCTAGATGAGCAGTTCTTC
. | TRBJ1-1 | . | TRBV30 | CAWSVEVHTEAFF | TGTGCCTGGAGTGTAGAGGTCCACACTGAAGCTTTCTTT
TRBD1 | TRBJ2-5 | . | TRBV5-1 | CASSSGTGGPYQETQYF | TGCGCCAGCAGTTCCGGGACAGGGGGCCCGTACCAAGAGACCCAGTACTTC
TRBD2 | TRBJ2-7 | . | TRBV6-5 | CASSWGTSGSYEQYF | TGTGCCAGCAGTTGGGGGACTAGCGGATCCTACGAGCAGTACTTC
. | TRBJ2-7 | once | TRBV5-1 | CASSPRLLELDGEQYF | TGCGCCAGCAGCCCCCGATTATTGGAGTTAGACGGCGAGCAGTACTTC
. | TRBJ1-1 | . | TRBV30 | CAWSLGDTASWAFF | TGTGCCTGGAGCTTGGGGGACACGGCCTCGTGGGCTTTCTTT
TRBD1 | TRBJ1-1 | . | TRBV14 | CASSQSAGGMNTEAFF | TGTGCCAGCAGCCAATCCGCAGGGGGCATGAACACTGAAGCTTTCTTT
TRBD1 | TRBJ2-3 | once | TRBV27 | CASSYRGTLTDTQYF | TGTGCCAGCAGTTACAGGGGGACCCTCACAGATACGCAGTATTTT
TRBD1 | TRBJ1-6 | . | TRBV28 | CASNTGQGATPLHF | TGTGCCAGCAATACGGGACAGGGGGCTACACCCCTCCACTTT
. | TRBJ1-1 | . | TRBV2 | CASSRTARTLTYTEAFF | TGTGCCAGCAGTCGGACAGCTAGAACACTTACTTACACTGAAGCTTTCTTT
. | TRBJ1-1 | . | TRBV7-9 | CASSFKEFMNTEAFF | TGTGCCAGCAGCTTCAAGGAGTTTATGAACACTGAAGCTTTCTTT
. | TRBJ2-7 | . | TRBV10-3 | CAISLTGTYEQYF | TGTGCCATCAGTTTGACAGGTACCTACGAGCAGTACTTC
. | TRBJ1-2 | . | TRBV9 | CASSGYVGWKYTF | TGTGCCAGCAGCGGGTACGTCGGGTGGAAATACACCTTC
TRBD1 | TRBJ1-1 | . | TRBV6-5 | CASSRQGSTEAFF | TGTGCCAGCAGTCGACAGGGAAGCACTGAAGCTTTCTTT
. | TRBJ2-5 | . | TRBV30 | CAWSFWGRETQYF | TGTGCCTGGAGTTTTTGGGGGCGAGAGACCCAGTACTTC
. | TRBJ1-1 | . | TRBV5-6 | CASSLQQIDTEAFF | TGTGCCAGCAGCTTGCAACAGATTGACACTGAAGCTTTCTTT
. | TRBJ2-7 | . | TRBV9 | CASSVGGGGDSYSYEQYF | TGTGCCAGCAGCGTAGGAGGAGGTGGGGACTCTTACTCCTACGAGCAGTACTTC
TRBD2 | TRBJ2-1 | . | TRBV27 | CASNFLAGNNEQFF | TGTGCCAGCAATTTCTTAGCGGGGAACAATGAGCAGTTCTTC
TRBD2 | TRBJ2-1 | . | TRBV7-2 | CASSLMILAGGQEFF | TGTGCCAGCAGCTTAATGATATTAGCGGGGGGGCAGGAGTTCTTC
TRBD2 | TRBJ2-3 | . | TRBV5-1 | CASSLDPSGGAWLTDTQYF | TGCGCCAGCAGCTTGGACCCCAGCGGGGGTGCGTGGCTGACAGATACGCAGTATTTT
. | TRBJ2-3 | . | TRBV5-1 | CASSLDSSTDTQYF | TGCGCCAGCAGCTTGGACTCTAGCACAGATACGCAGTATTTT
TRBD2 | TRBJ2-1 | . | TRBV7-9 | CASSLALAGVYNEQFF | TGTGCCAGCAGCTTAGCACTAGCGGGGGTCTACAATGAGCAGTTCTTC
. | TRBJ1-2 | . | TRBV4-1 | CASSGAGYGYTF | TGCGCCAGCAGCGGGGCAGGCTATGGCTACACCTTC
TRBD1 | TRBJ1-2 | . | TRBV7-2 | CASSLRGTGNGYTF | TGTGCCAGCAGCTTGCGAGGGACAGGGAATGGCTACACCTTC
. | TRBJ2-6 | . | TRBV21-1 | CASGGAAGEGISGSGANVLTF | TGTGCCAGCGGGGGTGCAGCAGGGGAGGGTATCTCTGGCTCTGGGGCCAACGTCCTGACTTTC
. | TRBJ2-3 | . | TRBV5-1 | CASSLAVGGGSDTQYF | TGCGCCAGCAGCTTGGCAGTCGGCGGGGGCTCAGATACGCAGTATTTT
. | TRBJ1-1 | . | TRBV7-3 | CASSLAGVNTEAFF | TGTGCCAGCAGCCTTGCAGGGGTGAACACTGAAGCTTTCTTT
. | TRBJ2-7 | . | TRBV19 | CASSIEAGRYYEQYF | TGTGCCAGTAGTATAGAGGCGGGACGGTACTACGAGCAGTACTTC
. | TRBJ1-5 | . | TRBV6-5 | CASSITGQQPQHF | TGTGCCAGCAGCATTACAGGACAGCAGCCCCAGCATTTT
. | TRBJ2-3 | . | TRBV7-2 | CASSGRVSDTQYF | TGTGCCAGCAGCGGTAGAGTATCAGATACGCAGTATTTT
TRBD1 | TRBJ1-1 | . | TRBV4-1 | CASSNGQGGRGAFF | TGCGCCAGCAGCAACGGACAGGGGGGAAGGGGAGCTTTCTTT
. | TRBJ1-4 | . | TRBV30 | CAWMDRGFEKLFF | TGTGCCTGGATGGACAGAGGATTTGAAAAACTGTTTTTT
. | TRBJ1-3 | . | TRBV30 | CAWSVRGLGNTIYF | TGTGCCTGGAGTGTACGAGGGTTAGGAAACACCATATATTTT
. | TRBJ2-7 | . | TRBV7-2 | CASSIRRQAGEQYF | TGTGCCAGCAGCATACGCCGACAGGCAGGGGAGCAGTACTTC
. | TRBJ2-2 | . | TRBV9 | CASSVEGRGGSGELFF | TGTGCCAGCAGCGTAGAGGGAAGGGGGGGATCCGGGGAGCTGTTTTTT
. | TRBJ2-7 | . | TRBV2 | CASRLGGNLYEQYF | TGTGCCAGCCGCCTCGGCGGGAACCTCTACGAGCAGTACTTC